These T cell receptor beta chains were read from a single sample in a study of vaccination and CD4 T cells after COVID-19. No antigen has been identified for these receptors. TCRdb used MiXCR to reprocess the PCR reads, holding one entry per CDR3 protein. The sample includes about 15,000 distinct CDR3 sequences, more than 40% of them seen just once. Sample: CD4+ T cells from blood, cultured in vitro. These receptors all stem from a human donor who had recovered from COVID-19. Both conserved end residues are part of each CDR3. A D gene is named only where the DNA matches it firmly. Only part of the rows carry a size: once, few, many, or a class if the clone is expanded.

DNA: TGTGCCAGCAGTAGGACTAGCGGGGGGGCCGAGGGAGAGACCCAGTACTTC
CDR3: CASSRTSGGAEGETQYF
size: few
length: 17
D: TRBD2
J: TRBJ2-5
V: TRBV6-1

DNA: TGTGCCAGCAGATCCACCGGGTCAGGGGGTGCAGAGACCCAGTACTTC
CDR3: CASRSTGSGGAETQYF
size: .
length: 16
D: TRBD1
J: TRBJ2-5
V: TRBV6-1

DNA: TGTGCCAGCAGCTTAGGACTAGCGGCCCACAATGAGCAGTTCTTC
CDR3: CASSLGLAAHNEQFF
size: .
length: 15
D: TRBD2
J: TRBJ2-1
V: TRBV7-6

DNA: TGTGCCTGGAGTCCAGGGGAAGAGACCCAGTACTTC
CDR3: CAWSPGEETQYF
size: .
length: 12
D: .
J: TRBJ2-5
V: TRBV30

DNA: TGTGCCAGCAGTGATGGGAGGCCGAGGGGAAACACCATATATTTT
CDR3: CASSDGRPRGNTIYF
size: few
length: 15
D: .
J: TRBJ1-3
V: TRBV25-1

DNA: TGTGCCGCCCGGGGGGATACAGATACGCAGTATTTT
CDR3: CAARGDTDTQYF
size: .
length: 12
D: TRBD2
J: TRBJ2-3
V: TRBV30

DNA: TGTGCCAGCAGTGGCGACAGGGGGAAACGTGGCTACACCTTC
CDR3: CASSGDRGKRGYTF
size: .
length: 14
D: TRBD1
J: TRBJ1-2
V: TRBV12-3/TRBV12-4

DNA: TGTGCCAGCAGCTACCGGGACAGGGGAGTCCAGCCCCAGCATTTT
CDR3: CASSYRDRGVQPQHF
size: few
length: 15
D: TRBD1
J: TRBJ1-5
V: TRBV28

DNA: TGTGCCAGCAGCGTAGGAGTAGCCGGGCCCTTCTACGAGCAGTACTTC
CDR3: CASSVGVAGPFYEQYF
size: .
length: 16
D: .
J: TRBJ2-7
V: TRBV9

DNA: TGCAGTGCTAGCGAGGGACAGGGCTCCGGGGAGCTGTTTTTT
CDR3: CSASEGQGSGELFF
size: .
length: 14
D: TRBD1
J: TRBJ2-2
V: TRBV20-1

DNA: TGTGCCAGCAGCTTCCGACAGGGGAACAATGAGCAGTTCTTC
CDR3: CASSFRQGNNEQFF
size: few
length: 14
D: TRBD1
J: TRBJ2-1
V: TRBV7-2

DNA: TGTGCCAGCAGCCCAGGGAACGGGGCCTATGGCTACACCTTC
CDR3: CASSPGNGAYGYTF
size: .
length: 14
D: .
J: TRBJ1-2
V: TRBV7-9

DNA: TGTGCCAGCAGCGGACAGGGATCAGATACGCAGTATTTT
CDR3: CASSGQGSDTQYF
size: .
length: 13
D: TRBD1
J: TRBJ2-3
V: TRBV5-4

DNA: TGTGCCAGCACCCGTAGTGTGTCGGGCAATGAGCAGTTCTTC
CDR3: CASTRSVSGNEQFF
size: .
length: 14
D: .
J: TRBJ2-1
V: TRBV9

DNA: TGTGCCAGCAGCTTGGGGGGCGCTCTAGGAAACACCATATATTTT
CDR3: CASSLGGALGNTIYF
size: .
length: 15
D: .
J: TRBJ1-3
V: TRBV5-4

DNA: TGTGCCGGACCGGGGGACAGGCCCTCCTACGAGCAGTACTTC
CDR3: CAGPGDRPSYEQYF
size: .
length: 14
D: .
J: TRBJ2-7
V: TRBV21-1

DNA: TGTGCCACCAGCAGAGGCGACAGTCACTCTGGAAACACCATATATTTT
CDR3: CATSRGDSHSGNTIYF
size: .
length: 16
D: .
J: TRBJ1-3
V: TRBV15

DNA: TGTGCCAGCAGTTCGGCCCAGGCCGCAACCAAAAACATTCAGTACTTC
CDR3: CASSSAQAATKNIQYF
size: few
length: 16
D: .
J: TRBJ2-4
V: TRBV12-3/TRBV12-4

DNA: TGTGCCAGCAGTCCAATTACAGGGTTGGCCAACGTCCTGACTTTC
CDR3: CASSPITGLANVLTF
size: once
length: 15
D: .
J: TRBJ2-6
V: TRBV6-2/TRBV6-3

DNA: TGTGCCAGCAGTCAGGACGGGACATCCAATGAGCAGTTCTTC
CDR3: CASSQDGTSNEQFF
size: .
length: 14
D: .
J: TRBJ2-1
V: TRBV6-2/TRBV6-3

DNA: TGTGCCAGCAGTTACTCGAGGACTTCTTCCGAGCAGTTCTTC
CDR3: CASSYSRTSSEQFF
size: .
length: 14
D: .
J: TRBJ2-1
V: TRBV6-5

DNA: TGTGCCAGCAGCTTGAATTCCGAGGGAAGGATGAAGTACTTC
CDR3: CASSLNSEGRMKYF
size: .
length: 14
D: .
J: TRBJ2-7
V: TRBV5-4

DNA: TGTGCCAGCAGTCCGCCGGGACAGGTCTACGAGCAGTACTTC
CDR3: CASSPPGQVYEQYF
size: few
length: 14
D: TRBD1
J: TRBJ2-7
V: TRBV27

DNA: TGTGCCAGCAGTTTATCGACCCAGGGGGCAATACCCACCTACAATGAGCAGTTCTTC
CDR3: CASSLSTQGAIPTYNEQFF
size: once
length: 19
D: TRBD1
J: TRBJ2-1
V: TRBV27

DNA: TGCGCCAGCAGTGAACTTTCCAATGAGCAGTTCTTC
CDR3: CASSELSNEQFF
size: once
length: 12
D: .
J: TRBJ2-1
V: TRBV10-2

DNA: TGTGCCAGCACAAATGGGGGGGCAGTTGTTTCACCCCTCCACTTT
CDR3: CASTNGGAVVSPLHF
size: once
length: 15
D: .
J: TRBJ1-6
V: TRBV28

DNA: TGCAGTGCTAACGGACCCAGGGCGATGAACACTGAAGCTTTCTTT
CDR3: CSANGPRAMNTEAFF
size: few
length: 15
D: .
J: TRBJ1-1
V: TRBV20-1

DNA: TGCAGTGCTACACTAGCGGGGGACAATGAGCAGTTCTTC
CDR3: CSATLAGDNEQFF
size: .
length: 13
D: TRBD2
J: TRBJ2-1
V: TRBV20-1

DNA: TGTGCCAGCAGCTCAGAGCGGGGGGCCACTGAAGCTTTCTTT
CDR3: CASSSERGATEAFF
size: .
length: 14
D: .
J: TRBJ1-1
V: TRBV11-3

DNA: TGTGCCAGCAGCTTATCCTCGGGACAGTCTAACTATGGCTACACCTTC
CDR3: CASSLSSGQSNYGYTF
size: .
length: 16
D: TRBD1
J: TRBJ1-2
V: TRBV11-3

DNA: TGTGCCAGCAGCAAAAACAGGGGTGATGGCTACACCTTC
CDR3: CASSKNRGDGYTF
size: .
length: 13
D: TRBD1
J: TRBJ1-2
V: TRBV12-3/TRBV12-4

DNA: TGTGCCAGCACCTTCATCGCCCTGGGCACTGAAGCTTTCTTT
CDR3: CASTFIALGTEAFF
size: .
length: 14
D: .
J: TRBJ1-1
V: TRBV12-3/TRBV12-4

DNA: TGTGCAATACTACCAGGGGTGGGCTACACCTTC
CDR3: CAILPGVGYTF
size: .
length: 11
D: .
J: TRBJ1-2
V: TRBV2

DNA: TGTGCCAGCAGCCTAATGCCGGGTGAGCAGTTCTTC
CDR3: CASSLMPGEQFF
size: .
length: 12
D: .
J: TRBJ2-1
V: TRBV11-3

DNA: TGTGCCAGCAGTCCCCTCGGACAGGCGAAAAGAGAGCAGTTCTTC
CDR3: CASSPLGQAKREQFF
size: .
length: 15
D: TRBD1
J: TRBJ2-1
V: TRBV28

DNA: TGTGCCAGCAGCGAAGGCGCTTCCCAGGGGTCACCCCTCCACTTT
CDR3: CASSEGASQGSPLHF
size: few
length: 15
D: .
J: TRBJ1-6
V: TRBV6-1

DNA: TGTGCCAGCAGCCAAGGGCGACAGTTAAACACCATATATTTT
CDR3: CASSQGRQLNTIYF
size: .
length: 14
D: .
J: TRBJ1-3
V: TRBV14

DNA: TGTGCCAGTTCGACAGACAGCTCCTATAATTCACCCCTCCACTTT
CDR3: CASSTDSSYNSPLHF
size: few
length: 15
D: .
J: TRBJ1-6
V: TRBV19

DNA: TGTGCCAGCAGCTTGGACAGGGGGCGCTTGGTTGAAGCTTTCTTT
CDR3: CASSLDRGRLVEAFF
size: few
length: 15
D: TRBD1
J: TRBJ1-1
V: TRBV5-4

DNA: TGTGCCAGCAGTTTTCAAGGGGGCGGTGAGCAGTTCTTC
CDR3: CASSFQGGGEQFF
size: few
length: 13
D: TRBD1
J: TRBJ2-1
V: TRBV12-3/TRBV12-4

DNA: TGTGCCAGCAGATCACTAGCGCAAGCCTTCTCCTACGAGCAGTACTTC
CDR3: CASRSLAQAFSYEQYF
size: .
length: 16
D: TRBD2
J: TRBJ2-7
V: TRBV6-2/TRBV6-3

DNA: TGTGCCTGGAGTTGGGGACAGGAAAACACCATATATTTT
CDR3: CAWSWGQENTIYF
size: .
length: 13
D: TRBD1
J: TRBJ1-3
V: TRBV30

DNA: TGCAGTGCTTATACAGGTGTGGCTGGCTACACCTTC
CDR3: CSAYTGVAGYTF
size: .
length: 12
D: .
J: TRBJ1-2
V: TRBV20-1

DNA: TGTGCCACCTGGACCCTAGACAGAGCGTTATATGGCTACACCTTC
CDR3: CATWTLDRALYGYTF
size: .
length: 15
D: .
J: TRBJ1-2
V: TRBV11-2

DNA: TGTGCCAGCACTCCCGACAGGGAGGGCACTGAAGCTTTCTTT
CDR3: CASTPDREGTEAFF
size: .
length: 14
D: TRBD1
J: TRBJ1-1
V: TRBV11-2

DNA: TGTGCCAGCAGTCGCCTAGCGGGGGGCTACGAGCAGTACTTC
CDR3: CASSRLAGGYEQYF
size: .
length: 14
D: TRBD2
J: TRBJ2-7
V: TRBV6-1

DNA: TGTGCCAGCAGTGGAGTCGGGACGCAAGCTAACTATGGCTACACCTTC
CDR3: CASSGVGTQANYGYTF
size: few
length: 16
D: .
J: TRBJ1-2
V: TRBV6-1

DNA: TGTGCCAGCAGCTTAGATGGGTCGGGAGGGCCGACAGATACGCAGTATTTT
CDR3: CASSLDGSGGPTDTQYF
size: .
length: 17
D: TRBD2
J: TRBJ2-3
V: TRBV11-3

DNA: TGTGCCAGCAGTGAAGCGGGTAGGGGGGCAGTGTTGTGGTCCTACGAGCAGTACTTC
CDR3: CASSEAGRGAVLWSYEQYF
size: few
length: 19
D: .
J: TRBJ2-7
V: TRBV6-1

DNA: TGTGCCAGCAGTAAGATCCCGGGATCAGCTGAAGCTTTCTTT
CDR3: CASSKIPGSAEAFF
size: few
length: 14
D: .
J: TRBJ1-1
V: TRBV6-1

DNA: TGTGCCAGCAGCGCCTTATCGAGGGCGGAGACCCAGTACTTC
CDR3: CASSALSRAETQYF
size: .
length: 14
D: .
J: TRBJ2-5
V: TRBV9

DNA: TGCAGTGCCCCCCGCGGCTTTGAGCAGTTCTTC
CDR3: CSAPRGFEQFF
size: few
length: 11
D: .
J: TRBJ2-1
V: TRBV20-1